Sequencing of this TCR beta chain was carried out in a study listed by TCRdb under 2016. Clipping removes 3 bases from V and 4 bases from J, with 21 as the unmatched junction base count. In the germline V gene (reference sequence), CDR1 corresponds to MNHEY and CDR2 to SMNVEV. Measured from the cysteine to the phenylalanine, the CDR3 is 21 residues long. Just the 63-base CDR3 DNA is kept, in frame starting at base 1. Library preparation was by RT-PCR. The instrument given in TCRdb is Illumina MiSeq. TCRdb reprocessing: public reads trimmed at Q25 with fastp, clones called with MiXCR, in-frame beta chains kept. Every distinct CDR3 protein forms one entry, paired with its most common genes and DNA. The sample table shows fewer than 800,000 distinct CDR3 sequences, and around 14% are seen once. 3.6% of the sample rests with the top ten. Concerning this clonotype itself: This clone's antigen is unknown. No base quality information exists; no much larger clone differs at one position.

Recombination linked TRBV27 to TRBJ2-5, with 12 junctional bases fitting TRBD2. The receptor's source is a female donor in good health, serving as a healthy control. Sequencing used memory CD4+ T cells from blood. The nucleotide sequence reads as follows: TGTGCCAGCAGTTTTTCAATCCCTCTAGCGGGAGGGCTCTCAGGGCGAGAGACCCAGTACTTC. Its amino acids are CASSFSIPLAGGLSGRETQYF.